This passage covers 9 T cell receptor beta chains from one sample sequenced in a study of T cells after yellow fever vaccination. TCRdb analysed the 5' RACE reads with MiXCR anew, one entry per CDR3 protein. The sample has 100,000 to 150,000 distinct CDR3 sequences, about 8.8% seen once. Sequencing was performed on CD8+ T cells sorted from PBMCs, taken on the day of the yellow fever booster vaccination. The receptors originated from a man between 18 and 35 years old who received the YFV17D yellow fever vaccine.

This clonotype showed up just a few times. The chain has TRBV9 and TRBJ1-2; weak D call: TRBD1 (5 bases). V gave up 2 bases and J gave up 4 bases, with 12 bases separating them. The CDR3 contains 14 residues. CDR1 is SGDLS and CDR2 is YYNGEE in the germline V gene. The CDR3 is CASSVGTGGYGYTF. In DNA form, the CDR3 reads TGTGCCAGCAGCGTCGGGACGGGCGGCTATGGCTACACCTTC.

V gene TRBV27 combines with J gene TRBJ1-3; D not certain. CDR3 size: 12 residues. V dropped 5 bases and J dropped 3 bases, with 5 bases sitting between them. CDR1 is MNHEY, CDR2 SMNVEV, per germline (reference sequence). CDR3: CASSAGGNTIYF. In DNA, the CDR3 is TGTGCCAGCAGTGCCGGTGGAAACACCATATATTTT.

This clonotype was counted between two and nine times. This chain connects TRBV13 to TRBJ2-7; D possibly corresponds to TRBD2 (5 bases). V lost 0 bases and J lost 3, with 15 bases in between. CDR3 length: 16 amino acids. The germline V gene encodes CDR1 PRHDT and CDR2 FYEKMQ (reference sequence). This chain's CDR3 is CASSLGPRVRGYEQYF. DNA for the CDR3: TGTGCCAGCAGCTTAGGCCCAAGGGTCCGGGGCTACGAGCAGTACTTC.

There are a few counts of this clonotype. The J gene is TRBJ1-1, the V gene TRBV7-9; TRBD1 might be the D (5 bases). This CDR3 contains 15 residues. The germline V and J ends were trimmed by 5 bases and 4 bases, with 17 bases remaining between them. Germline lookup yields CDR1 SEHNR and CDR2 FQNEAQ (reference sequence). CDR3 amino acids: CASSSGWGDGTEAFF. Here the CDR3 DNA reads TGTGCCAGCAGCAGCGGGTGGGGGGACGGCACTGAAGCTTTCTTT.

This chain uses TRBV7-6 with TRBJ2-2; 7 positions agree with TRBD2. CDR1 and CDR2 from the germline V gene are SGHVS and FNYEAQ. J lost 1 base, V lost 1 base, and 3 bases had no gene match. There are 16 residues in the CDR3. CDR3 loop: CASSLGVAGNTGELFF. The CDR3 DNA reads as TGTGCCAGCAGCTTAGGCGTAGCGGGGAACACCGGGGAGCTGTTTTTT.

The chain is built from TRBV6-6 and TRBJ1-2, with D perhaps matching TRBD1 (6 bases). The germline CDR1 and CDR2 sequences are MNHNY and SVGAGI (reference sequence). Deletions cut 11 bases from V and 4 bases from J, with 11 bases between. The CDR3 runs to 11 residues. The CDR3 bases are TGTGCCGGGGGGGGCTCCTATGGCTACACCTTC. This sequence encodes CAGGGSYGYTF.

This clonotype was counted only a few times. This chain uses TRBV12-5 with TRBJ2-1; 10 nucleotides line up with TRBD2. V trimming: 3 bases; J trimming: 2 bases; junction bases outside the gene matches: 1. The length of the CDR3 is 15 residues. Germline V lookup: CDR1 LGHNT, CDR2 FRNRAP. The DNA for the CDR3 is TGTGCTAGTGGTTTTAGCGGGGGGCCCTACAATGAGCAGTTCTTC. Its translation: CASGFSGGPYNEQFF. Combining the CDR3 with reference TRBV12-5 and TRBJ2-1 gives the whole variable domain DARVTQTPRHKVTEMGQEVTMRCQPILGHNTVFWYRQTMMQGLELLAYFRNRAPLDDSGMPKDRFSAEMPDATLATLKIQPSEPRDSAVYFCASGFSGGPYNEQFFGPGTRLTVL.

This clonotype turned up a few times. The rearrangement links TRBV27 to TRBJ2-3; 8 bases map to TRBD2. J gave up 3 bases and V 4 bases, and 12 bases lay outside the gene matches. Germline values: CDR1 MNHEY, CDR2 SMNVEV (reference sequence). This CDR3 has 17 amino acids. The CDR3 reads CASSSQRYSGETDTQYF. In DNA, the CDR3 is TGTGCCAGCAGTTCTCAGCGGTATAGCGGGGAAACAGATACGCAGTATTTT.

This clonotype was detected a few times. The CDR3 nucleotides are TGCGCCAGCAGCCAGGAAACCGGGACACTCTACGAGCAGTACTTC. Its translation: CASSQETGTLYEQYF. The chain uses TRBV4-3 and TRBJ2-7; possibly TRBD1 for D (6 bases). Germline CDR1 reads LGHNA; CDR2 reads YSLEER. The CDR3 totals 15 residues. Trimming removed 3 bases at V and 3 bases at J, with 15 bases between.